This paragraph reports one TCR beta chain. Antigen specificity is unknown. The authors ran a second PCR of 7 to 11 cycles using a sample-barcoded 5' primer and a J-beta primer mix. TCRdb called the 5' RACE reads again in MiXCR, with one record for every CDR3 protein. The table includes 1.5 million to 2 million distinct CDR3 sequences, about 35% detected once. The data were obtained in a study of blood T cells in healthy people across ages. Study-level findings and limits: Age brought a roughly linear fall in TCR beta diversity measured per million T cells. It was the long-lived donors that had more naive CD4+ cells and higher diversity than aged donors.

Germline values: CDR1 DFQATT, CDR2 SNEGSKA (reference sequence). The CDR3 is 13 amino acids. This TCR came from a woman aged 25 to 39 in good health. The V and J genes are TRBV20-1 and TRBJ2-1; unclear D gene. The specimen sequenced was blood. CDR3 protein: CSAFRSWEPEQFF. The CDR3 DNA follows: TGCAGCGCTTTCCGGAGTTGGGAACCTGAGCAGTTCTTC.